Following are 30 T cell receptor beta chains from one sample sequenced in a study of cytomegalovirus exposure and HLA in healthy donors. It was with 60 Vbeta and 13 Jbeta primers that the PCR ran. The data were produced by immunoSEQ multiplex PCR, yet TCRdb's version contains in-frame clones alone and is incomplete. Altogether about 160,000 clones are present, roughly 70% being singletons, with the ten largest covering less than 3.5%. Source material: PBMCs. The receptor source for this set is a woman in her 40s in good health and CMV-seropositive.

The chain has TRBV6-1 and TRBJ2-7; possibly TRBD1 for D (6 bases). The V and J ends lost 4 bases and 4 bases respectively, with 20 bases between them. Germline V gene sequence: CDR1 MNHNS, CDR2 SASEGT. This CDR3 comprises 16 residues. CDR3 amino acids: CASSGSTGMLSYEQYF. As DNA, the CDR3 is TGTGCCAGCAGTGGATCCACAGGGATGCTCTCTTACGAGCAGTACTTC.

The V and J genes are TRBV19 and TRBJ1-2; TRBD1 matches 7 bases. Per germline, CDR1 LNHDA and CDR2 SQIVND (reference sequence). The CDR3 is 15 amino acids. V trimming: 6 bases; J trimming: 6 bases; junction bases outside the gene matches: 13. The DNA of the CDR3 is TGTGCCAGTAGCAGTCTAGACAGGGAAGACGATGGCTACACCTTC. It codes for CASSSLDREDDGYTF.

The CDR3 bases are TGTGCCAGCCGGTATCGGGAGGGCGATGAGCAGTTCTTC. This codes for CASRYREGDEQFF. The chain links TRBV2 to TRBJ2-1; 8 positions match TRBD2. In germline, CDR1 is SNHLY, CDR2 FYNNEI. The CDR3 runs to 13 residues. Trimming took 8 bases from V and 8 from J; bases not matched to a gene: 8. The whole variable domain, remainder taken from reference TRBV2 and TRBJ2-1, is EPEVTQTPSHQVTQMGQEVILRCVPISNHLYFYWYRQILGQKVEFLVSFYNNEISEKSEIFDDQFSVERPDGSNFTLKIRSTKLEDSAMYFCASRYREGDEQFFGPGTRLTVL.

This clone was picked up one time. V usage is TRBV5-1 and J usage is TRBJ1-2; D is uncertain. V dropped 8 bases and J dropped 4 bases, with 21 bases sitting between them. The V gene's germline CDR1 is SGHRS and CDR2 YFSETQ. The CDR3 consists of 15 residues. This CDR3 is CARTPEAVSLYGYTF. Written as DNA, the CDR3 is TGCGCCAGGACCCCTGAGGCCGTTTCGCTCTATGGCTACACCTTC.

The CDR3 loop is CSGTQDRGTQYF. The DNA of the CDR3 is TGCAGCGGTACACAGGATAGAGGGACCCAGTACTTC. The chain uses TRBV29-1 and TRBJ2-5, with D maybe TRBD1 (5 bases). The germline V and J ends were trimmed by 7 bases and 7 bases, with 16 bases remaining between them. Per the germline V gene, CDR1 is SQVTM and CDR2 is ANQGSEA. The CDR3 totals 12 residues. Full variable domain (outside the CDR3, taken from reference TRBV29-1 and TRBJ2-5): SAVISQKPSRDICQRGTSLTIQCQVDSQVTMMFWYRQQPGQSLTLIATANQGSEATYESGFVIDKFPISRPNLTFSTLTVSNMSPEDSSIYLCSGTQDRGTQYFGPGTRLLVL.

The chain carries TRBV18 and TRBJ1-4; D is ambiguous. The V end was cut by 6 bases, the J end by 0 bases, with 14 bases between. CDR3 length equals 16 residues. Germline assignment: CDR1 KGHSH and CDR2 LQKENI. For the CDR3, the DNA is TGTGCCAGCTCCCTCCATGGCACCGCAACTAATGAAAAACTGTTTTTT. Amino acid sequence: CASSLHGTATNEKLFF.

DNA for the CDR3: TGTGCCAGCAGCTTTCAGGGTTTAAGAGATACGCAGTATTTT. Translated: CASSFQGLRDTQYF. The chain joins TRBV5-6 to TRBJ2-3, with D perhaps TRBD1 (5 bases). Germline V lookup: CDR1 SGHDT, CDR2 YYEEEE. The CDR3 runs to 14 residues. V dropped 2 bases and J dropped 5 bases, with 12 bases sitting between them.

This clone was recorded a few times. The chain combines TRBV5-8 with TRBJ2-5; 11 bases map to TRBD2. From germline, CDR1 is SGHTS and CDR2 YDEGEE. CDR3 length equals 15 residues. V lost 4 bases, J lost 4 bases, and 6 bases stayed unmatched. The CDR3 reads CASSPYSGGGETQYF. For the CDR3, the DNA is TGTGCCAGCAGCCCATATAGCGGGGGGGGAGAGACCCAGTACTTC. Full variable domain (missing parts from reference TRBV5-8 and TRBJ2-5): EAGVTQSPTHLIKTRGQQATLRCSPISGHTSVYWYQQALGLGLQFLLWYDEGEERNRGNFPPRFSGRQFPNYSSELNVNALELEDSALYLCASSPYSGGGETQYFGPGTRLLVL.

The chain employs TRBV19 and TRBJ2-3; 7 bases line up with TRBD1. The CDR3 length is 15 residues. V lost 4 bases to trimming and J lost 0 bases; unmatched junction nucleotides: 4. Germline loops: CDR1 LNHDA, CDR2 SQIVND (reference sequence). The CDR3 reads CASSTGQTSTDTQYF. The DNA of the CDR3 is TGTGCCAGTAGTACGGGACAGACTAGCACAGATACGCAGTATTTT.

V and J are TRBV11-2 and TRBJ1-1, with unresolved D. Germline assignment: CDR1 SGHAT and CDR2 FQNNGV. The CDR3 sequence is 12 residues long. V was shortened by 1 base and J by 5 bases, with 5 bases between the two germline ends. CDR3 protein: CASSLAETEAFF. As DNA, the CDR3 is TGTGCCAGCAGCTTAGCCGAGACTGAAGCTTTCTTT.

The chain couples TRBV4-3 to TRBJ2-1, with a tentative D call TRBD2 (6 bases). The V end was cut by 1 base, the J end by 15 bases, with 19 bases between. CDR3 size: 14 residues. The germline CDR1 and CDR2 sequences are LGHNA and YSLEER. The CDR3 DNA reads as TGCGCCAGCAGCCAAGGGTTGCCGGGGGATCGTTTGTTCTTC. Amino acid sequence: CASSQGLPGDRLFF.

This clone came up a few times. The chain links TRBV29-1 to TRBJ2-7; TRBD2 matches at 15 bases. The germline V gene encodes CDR1 SQVTM and CDR2 ANQGSEA. The V gene end was trimmed by 5 bases and the J gene end by 3 bases; junction bases not matched to a gene: 5. This CDR3 spans 15 amino acids. CDR3 amino acids: CSVTGTSGRSYEQYF. The CDR3, as DNA: TGCAGCGTTACCGGGACTAGCGGGAGGAGCTACGAGCAGTACTTC.

The V gene is TRBV7-3, the J gene TRBJ2-5; TRBD2 matches 11 bases. CDR1 is SGHTA and CDR2 is FQGTGA in the germline V gene. The trim removed 6 bases at V and 3 bases at J, leaving 12 bases unmatched. There are 17 residues in the CDR3. The CDR3 region has the DNA TGTGCCAGCAGTGAAACTAGCGGGGGCACTAAAAAAGAGACCCAGTACTTC. Its translation: CASSETSGGTKKETQYF.

The rearrangement joins TRBV25-1 to TRBJ2-7; no definite D call. There are 13 residues in the CDR3. V lost 6 bases to trimming and J lost 2 bases, with 11 bases between them. Germline-derived CDR1 and CDR2 are MGHDK and SYGVNS. The CDR3 DNA reads TGTGCCAGCAGAAGCGAATTTACCTACGAGCAGTACTTC. Encoded protein: CASRSEFTYEQYF.

The V and J genes are TRBV27 and TRBJ1-2; TRBD1 matches 9 bases. After removal of 6 bases from V and 8 bases from J, the junction contained 7 bases not matched to a gene. The CDR3 covers 13 residues. Germline V gene sequence: CDR1 MNHEY, CDR2 SMNVEV (reference sequence). DNA of the CDR3: TGTGCCAGCAGAGGACAGGGGACGGGAGGCTACACCTTC. Residues: CASRGQGTGGYTF.

This chain uses TRBV5-1 with TRBJ1-1, with D hard to call. Per germline, CDR1 SGHRS and CDR2 YFSETQ. This CDR3 is built from 14 residues. V was cut by 1 base and J by 5 bases, with 12 bases left in between. DNA of the CDR3: TGCGCCAGCAGCTTGACCCAGGTTGGAACTGAAGCTTTCTTT. This encodes CASSLTQVGTEAFF. Together with reference TRBV5-1 and TRBJ1-1, the CDR3 gives the full variable domain: KAGVTQTPRYLIKTRGQQVTLSCSPISGHRSVSWYQQTPGQGLQFLFEYFSETQRNKGNFPGRFSGRQFSNSRSEMNVSTLELGDSALYLCASSLTQVGTEAFFGQGTRLTVV.

This clone was counted a few times. The chain combines TRBV6-6 with TRBJ2-1; 8 nucleotides line up with TRBD2. V was clipped by 4 bases and J by 15 bases; unmatched bases: 8. The CDR3 totals 12 residues. Germline V gene data show CDR1 as MNHNY and CDR2 as SVGAGI (reference sequence). The DNA of the CDR3 is TGTGCCAGCAGTTTAACCGGGACTAGTCCGTTCTTC. Translating it yields CASSLTGTSPFF.

The chain employs TRBV25-1 and TRBJ2-7; D might be TRBD1 (6 bases). This CDR3 is built from 14 residues. Germline V lookup: CDR1 MGHDK, CDR2 SYGVNS. Trimming stripped 0 bases from V and 6 bases from J, with 12 bases between. CDR3 loop: CASSEYSGASEQYF. In DNA, the CDR3 is TGTGCCAGCAGTGAATATTCAGGGGCAAGCGAGCAGTACTTC.

This chain links TRBV5-1 with TRBJ2-7; TRBD2 matches 11 bases. This CDR3 has 17 amino acids. Germline CDR1 SGHRS, CDR2 YFSETQ. V was pared by 0 bases and J by 0 bases, with 5 bases of the junction left unmatched. As DNA, the CDR3 is TGCGCCAGCAGCTTGGCTTATACTAGCGGGAGCTCCTACGAGCAGTACTTC. It yields the protein CASSLAYTSGSSYEQYF.

The V call is TRBV9, the J call TRBJ1-2; the match to TRBD1 covers 9 bases. Germline CDR1 and CDR2: SGDLS and YYNGEE. The trim removed 0 bases at V and 8 bases at J, leaving 8 bases unmatched. CDR3 length: 15 residues. The CDR3, as DNA: TGTGCCAGCAGCGTAGCCTCCGGGACAGGGAGCGGCTACACCTTC. It codes for CASSVASGTGSGYTF.

This clone was seen just once. This chain connects TRBV7-2 to TRBJ1-3, with a possible D match to TRBD1 (5 bases). CDR3 length equals 16 residues. CDR1 and CDR2 (germline): SGHTA, FQGNSA. Deletions cut 5 bases from V and 0 bases from J, with 14 bases between. The CDR3 nucleotides are TGTGCCAGCAGCCTCAATCGGGGGTCCTCTGGAAACACCATATATTTT. Protein product: CASSLNRGSSGNTIYF.

This chain links TRBV5-4 with TRBJ2-7; TRBD2 matches 8 bases. CDR3 length equals 15 residues. CDR1 and CDR2 from the germline V gene are SGHNT and YYREEE (reference sequence). V dropped 0 bases and J dropped 6; count of bases not matched to a gene: 8. CDR3 residues: CASSLGGTRGREQYF. The CDR3 nucleotides are TGTGCCAGCAGCTTGGGAGGGACTAGGGGACGCGAGCAGTACTTC.

Written as DNA, the CDR3 is TGCGCCAGCAGCCAAGACGTAACAGGGTTTGAGCAGTACTTC. Translating it yields CASSQDVTGFEQYF. The chain employs TRBV4-1 and TRBJ2-7, with D perhaps TRBD1 (6 bases). Germline values: CDR1 MGHRA, CDR2 YSYEKL. V was pared by 0 bases and J by 7 bases, with 13 bases between. The CDR3 is made up of 14 amino acids.

V usage is TRBV2 and J usage is TRBJ2-2, with a weak D call TRBD2 (6 bases). V dropped 6 bases and J dropped 0 bases, with 11 bases sitting between them. CDR1 is SNHLY and CDR2 is FYNNEI in the germline V gene. The CDR3 sequence is 15 residues long. CDR3 residues: CASRDYFANTGELFF. CDR3 sequence (DNA): TGTGCCAGCAGGGACTATTTCGCGAACACCGGGGAGCTGTTTTTT.

This clone is a singleton in its sample. The chain recombines TRBV19 with TRBJ1-2; possibly TRBD1 for D (5 bases). The V gene lost 8 bases and the J gene lost 8 bases, with 9 bases spanning the gap. CDR3 length equals 10 residues. Germline V gene data show CDR1 as LNHDA and CDR2 as SQIVND (reference sequence). This CDR3 is CASWGLGYTF. The CDR3, as DNA: TGTGCCAGTTGGGGACTCGGCTACACCTTC.

The chain carries TRBV15 and TRBJ1-5; D call uncertain. Germline values: CDR1 LNHNV, CDR2 YYDKDF (reference sequence). Deletions cut 3 bases from V and 3 bases from J, with 9 bases between. The CDR3 has 14 residues. The CDR3, as DNA: TGTGCCACCAGCAGTTTCAGGAACAATCAGCCCCAGCATTTT. Translation: CATSSFRNNQPQHF.

This clone was detected only a few times. The chain carries TRBV4-3 and TRBJ1-5; D not resolved. The germline CDR1 and CDR2 sequences are LGHNA and YSLEER. V shed 4 bases and J shed 1 base, with 8 bases lying between them. The CDR3 loop spans 14 amino acids. The CDR3 loop is CASSPQWSNQPQHF. In DNA, the CDR3 is TGCGCCAGCAGCCCCCAGTGGAGCAATCAGCCCCAGCATTTT.

V is TRBV29-1 and J is TRBJ1-2; no definite D call. CDR1 and CDR2 from the germline V gene are SQVTM and ANQGSEA. Trimming removed 4 bases at V and 2 bases at J, with 8 bases between. The CDR3 covers 12 residues. The CDR3, as DNA: TGCAGCGTTGTGGTACTCAACTATGGCTACACCTTC. This encodes CSVVVLNYGYTF.

The J gene is TRBJ1-5, the V gene TRBV19; unclear D gene. Germline loops: CDR1 LNHDA, CDR2 SQIVND (reference sequence). V lost 6 bases and J 6 bases, leaving 21 bases between the germline ends. The CDR3 is 16 residues long. The CDR3 loop reads CASRGFLDRGSQPQHF. CDR3 nucleotides: TGTGCCAGTAGGGGCTTCCTGGATCGTGGCAGTCAGCCCCAGCATTTT.

The sample holds one count of this clone. The CDR3 DNA sequence: TGTGCCAGCAGCCCGGGGACTAGCGGGAGACGTTCAAATGAGCAGTTCTTC. Amino acid sequence: CASSPGTSGRRSNEQFF. J is TRBJ2-1 and V is TRBV7-9; 14 positions match TRBD2. The junction had 10 bases not matched to a gene; V was cut back by 5 bases and J by 7 bases. Germline V lookup: CDR1 SEHNR, CDR2 FQNEAQ (reference sequence). The length of the CDR3 is 17 residues. Combining the CDR3 with reference TRBV7-9 and TRBJ2-1 gives the whole variable domain DTGVSQNPRHKITKRGQNVTFRCDPISEHNRLYWYRQTLGQGPEFLTYFQNEAQLEKSRLLSDRFSAERPKGSFSTLEIQRTEQGDSAMYLCASSPGTSGRRSNEQFFGPGTRLTVL.